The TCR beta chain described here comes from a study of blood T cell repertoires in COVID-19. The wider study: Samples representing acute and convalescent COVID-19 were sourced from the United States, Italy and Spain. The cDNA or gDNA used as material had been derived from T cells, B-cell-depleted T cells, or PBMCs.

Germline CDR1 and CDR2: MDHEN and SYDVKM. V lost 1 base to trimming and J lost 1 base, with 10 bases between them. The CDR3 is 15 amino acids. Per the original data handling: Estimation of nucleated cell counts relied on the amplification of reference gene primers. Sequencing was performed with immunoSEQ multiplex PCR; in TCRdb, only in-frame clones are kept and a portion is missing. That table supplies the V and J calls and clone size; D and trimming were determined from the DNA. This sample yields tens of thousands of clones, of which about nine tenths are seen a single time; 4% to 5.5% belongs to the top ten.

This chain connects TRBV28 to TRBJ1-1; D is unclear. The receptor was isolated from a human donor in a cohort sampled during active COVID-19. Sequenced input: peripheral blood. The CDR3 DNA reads TGTGCCAGCAGTTTATTATTCGAGGGGAACACTGAAGCTTTCTTT. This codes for CASSLLFEGNTEAFF.